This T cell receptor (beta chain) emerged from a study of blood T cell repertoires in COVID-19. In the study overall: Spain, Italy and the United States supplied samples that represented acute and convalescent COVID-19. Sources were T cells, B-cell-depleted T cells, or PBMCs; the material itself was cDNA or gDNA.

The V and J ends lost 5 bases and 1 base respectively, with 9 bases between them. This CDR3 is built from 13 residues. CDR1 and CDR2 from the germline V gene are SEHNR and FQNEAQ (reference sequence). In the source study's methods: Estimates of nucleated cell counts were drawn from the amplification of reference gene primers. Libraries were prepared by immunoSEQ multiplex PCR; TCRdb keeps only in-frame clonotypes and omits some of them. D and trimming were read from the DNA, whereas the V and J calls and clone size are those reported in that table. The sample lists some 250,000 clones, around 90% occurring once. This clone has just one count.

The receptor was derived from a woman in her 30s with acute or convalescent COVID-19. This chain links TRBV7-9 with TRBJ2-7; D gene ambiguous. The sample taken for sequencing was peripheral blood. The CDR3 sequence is CASSPSGSYEQYF. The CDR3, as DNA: TGTGCCAGCAGCCCGTCGGGTTCCTACGAGCAGTACTTC.